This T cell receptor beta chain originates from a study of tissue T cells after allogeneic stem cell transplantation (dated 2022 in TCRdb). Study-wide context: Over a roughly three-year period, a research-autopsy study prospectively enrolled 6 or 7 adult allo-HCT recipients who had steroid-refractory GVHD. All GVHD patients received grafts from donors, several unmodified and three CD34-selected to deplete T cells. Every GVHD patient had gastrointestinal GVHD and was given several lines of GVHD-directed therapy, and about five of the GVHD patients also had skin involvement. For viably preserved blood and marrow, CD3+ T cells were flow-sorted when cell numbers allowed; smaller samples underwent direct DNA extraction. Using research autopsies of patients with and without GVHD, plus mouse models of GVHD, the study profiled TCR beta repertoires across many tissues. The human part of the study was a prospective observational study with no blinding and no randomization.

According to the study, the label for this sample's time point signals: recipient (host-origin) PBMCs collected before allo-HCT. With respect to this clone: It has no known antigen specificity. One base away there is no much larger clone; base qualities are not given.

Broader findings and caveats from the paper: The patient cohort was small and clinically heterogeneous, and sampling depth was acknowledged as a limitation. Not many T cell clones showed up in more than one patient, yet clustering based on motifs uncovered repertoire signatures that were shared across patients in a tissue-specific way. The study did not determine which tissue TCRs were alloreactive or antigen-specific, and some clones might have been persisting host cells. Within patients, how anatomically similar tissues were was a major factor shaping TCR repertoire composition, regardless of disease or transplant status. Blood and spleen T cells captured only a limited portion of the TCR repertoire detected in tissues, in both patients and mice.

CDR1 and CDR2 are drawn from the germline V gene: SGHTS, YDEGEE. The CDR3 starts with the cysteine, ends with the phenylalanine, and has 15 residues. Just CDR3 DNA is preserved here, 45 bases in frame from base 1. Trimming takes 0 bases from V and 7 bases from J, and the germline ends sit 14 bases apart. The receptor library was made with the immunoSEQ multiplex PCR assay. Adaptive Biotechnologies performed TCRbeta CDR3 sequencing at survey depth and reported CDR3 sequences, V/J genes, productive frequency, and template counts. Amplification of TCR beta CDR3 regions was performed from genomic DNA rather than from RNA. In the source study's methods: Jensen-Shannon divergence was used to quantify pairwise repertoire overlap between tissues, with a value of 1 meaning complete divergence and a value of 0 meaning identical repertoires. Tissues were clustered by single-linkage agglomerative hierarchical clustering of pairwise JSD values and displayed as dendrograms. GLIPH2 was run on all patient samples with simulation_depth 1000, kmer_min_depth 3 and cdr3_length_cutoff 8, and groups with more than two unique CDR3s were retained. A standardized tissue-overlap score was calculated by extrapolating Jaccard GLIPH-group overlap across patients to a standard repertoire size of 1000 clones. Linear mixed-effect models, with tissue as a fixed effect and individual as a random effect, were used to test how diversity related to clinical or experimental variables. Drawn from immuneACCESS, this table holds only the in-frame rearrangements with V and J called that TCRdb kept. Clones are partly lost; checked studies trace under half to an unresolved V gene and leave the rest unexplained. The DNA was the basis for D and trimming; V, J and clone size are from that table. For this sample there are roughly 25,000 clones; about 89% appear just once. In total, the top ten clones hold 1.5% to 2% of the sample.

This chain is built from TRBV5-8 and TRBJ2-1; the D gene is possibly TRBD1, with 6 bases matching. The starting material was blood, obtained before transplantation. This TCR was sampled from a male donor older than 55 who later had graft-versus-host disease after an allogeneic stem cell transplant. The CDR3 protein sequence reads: CASSLGVVQGNEQFF. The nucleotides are TGTGCCAGCAGCTTGGGCGTGGTCCAGGGGAATGAGCAGTTCTTC.